The entry below describes one T cell receptor (beta chain). This clonotype was detected a few times. What antigen it recognizes has not been identified. Base qualities are not recorded, but no much larger clone differs from it by a single base. Library creation used multiplex PCR. Reads for this sample came from an Illumina HiSeq 4000. CDR3 regions were amplified by Arm-PCR with iRepertoire HTBI primers to construct TCR beta libraries. Before sequencing, the PCR products went through gel purification. The study's processing was this. Gene usage analysis of CDR3 amino acid clonotypes used the roughly 60 TRBV and 14 to 15 TRBJ segments found across samples. COPE and FqMerger were used to merge the filtered high-quality paired reads into contigs. BLAST was used to align contigs to IMGT TRBV, TRBD and TRBJ reference genes, and CDR3 was defined according to IMGT. Clonotypes above 0.1% frequency were classified as highly expanded clones. Shannon entropy served as the measure of repertoire diversity, while the Gini coefficient captured V-J evenness. Public clonotypes were defined as clonotypes shared by more than one individual. TCRdb reanalyzed the raw reads on its own, using fastp at Q25 for trimming and MiXCR for clone calling, and kept in-frame beta chains. All rows with the same CDR3 protein become a single entry with the most common DNA and genes. The V and J calls were determined by TCRdb, not by the authors. This sample is represented by hundreds of thousands of distinct CDR3 sequences; roughly 23% of them were singletons. Roughly 13% of the sample belongs to the ten largest clones.

This entry is derived from a study of regulatory T cells in long-lasting Graves disease (dated by TCRdb to the early 2020s). In terms of the full investigation: Persistent Graves' disease was defined as antithyroid drug treatment for over 5 years with persistently positive TSH receptor autoantibodies. This study used TCR sequencing and RNA sequencing of peripheral blood to compare persistent Graves' disease patients against newly diagnosed Graves' disease patients. The study was conducted in China and was registered as a clinical trial. A total of roughly 35 samples underwent TCR sequencing: around 13 from persistent and approximately 20 from newly diagnosed Graves' disease patients. Antithyroid drugs had been taken for approximately 10 years on average by persistent Graves' disease patients in the clinical cohort. The study at large found these results: Because the primary lesion, thyroid tissue, could not be accessed, the study looked at peripheral blood alone. Only the TCR beta chain was sequenced and analyzed. Compared with newly diagnosed patients, persistent Graves' disease patients had lower TCR Shannon entropy and fewer highly expanded clones, which suggests clonal expansion. More public clonotypes were shared among persistent patients (roughly 2,900) than among newly diagnosed patients (just under 1,000). TRBV28, TRBJ1-2 and TRBJ2-5 were preferentially used in persistent disease, while TRBV20-1 and TRBJ2-1 were favored in newly diagnosed disease. The authors noted that the small sample size was a limitation that may lower accuracy.

V loses 0 bases of germline sequence and J loses 5 bases, and the interval between the two ends is 21 bases. From the cysteine through the phenylalanine, the CDR3 covers 17 amino acids. Kept here is only the CDR3 DNA, which spans 51 bases and is read in frame from base 1. Via the germline V gene, CDR1 is SGDLS and CDR2 YYNGEE. Interpreted using the paper, the time point label stands for: persistent/refractory GD, antithyroid drugs over 5 years with positive TRAb. For both TCR sequencing and RNA sequencing, RNA was extracted from PBMCs using TRIzol. The diagnosis of Graves' disease followed American Thyroid Association guidelines. The patients came from an endocrinology department in Xi'an, China. Each patient gave roughly 8.4 milliliters of peripheral blood, collected in an EDTA anticoagulant tube. Ficoll Paque Plus density gradient separation was used to isolate PBMCs, and no further T cell sorting was done. RNA quality was checked with an Agilent 2100 Bioanalyzer and agarose gel, and concentration with a NanoDrop 2000.

The rearrangement combines TRBV9 with TRBJ2-7; the best D guess is TRBD2, with 5 bases matching. The source of this sequence is a female donor with Graves disease. Sequenced here: peripheral blood mononuclear cells (PBMCs), sampled when the disease was refractory, from a patient treated with antithyroid drugs. For the CDR3, the sequence is CASSVGEGSGVNDEQYF. The sequenced DNA is TGTGCCAGCAGCGTAGGTGAAGGGAGTGGTGTGAATGACGAGCAGTACTTC.